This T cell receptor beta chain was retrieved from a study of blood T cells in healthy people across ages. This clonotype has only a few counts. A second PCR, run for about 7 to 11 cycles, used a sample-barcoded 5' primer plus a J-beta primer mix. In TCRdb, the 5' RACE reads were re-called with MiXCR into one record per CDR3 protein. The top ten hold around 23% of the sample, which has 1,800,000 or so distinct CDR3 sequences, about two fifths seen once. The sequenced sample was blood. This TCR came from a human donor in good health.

CDR3 sequence: CSARGDRGSSNYGYTF. The CDR3 DNA sequence: TGCAGTGCTAGGGGCGACAGGGGGAGTTCTAACTATGGCTACACCTTC. The chain links TRBV20-1 to TRBJ1-2; 9 positions match TRBD1. The V gene end was trimmed by 3 bases and the J gene end by 0 bases; junction bases not matched to a gene: 8. Germline CDR1 reads DFQATT; CDR2 reads SNEGSKA (reference sequence). There are 16 residues in the CDR3.